This T cell receptor (beta chain) was found in a study of blood T cell repertoires in COVID-19. The overall study: Samples taken during acute and convalescent COVID-19 were collected in the United States, Italy and Spain. T cells, B-cell-depleted T cells, or PBMCs supplied cDNA or gDNA.

Methods used by the authors: Reference gene primer amplification gave nucleated cell count estimates. The table came from immunoSEQ multiplex PCR; TCRdb's copy has only in-frame clones and leaves some out. The V and J calls and clone size come from that table; D and trimming were worked out from the DNA. The repertoire consists of about 68,000 clones, with less than 90% occurring once and the leading ten covering 8% to 9%. From germline, CDR1 is GTSNPN and CDR2 SVGIG (reference sequence). CDR3 length: 16 residues. J lost 1 base, V lost 1 base, and 2 bases had no gene match. The source material was peripheral blood. The receptor was isolated from a man aged 45-65 years with active COVID-19. This rearrangement joins TRBV30 to TRBJ2-1, with 12 bases fitting TRBD2. The CDR3 bases are TGTGCCTGGAGTGCCGGACTAGCGGGGTCCTACAATGAGCAGTTCTTC. Residues: CAWSAGLAGSYNEQFF.